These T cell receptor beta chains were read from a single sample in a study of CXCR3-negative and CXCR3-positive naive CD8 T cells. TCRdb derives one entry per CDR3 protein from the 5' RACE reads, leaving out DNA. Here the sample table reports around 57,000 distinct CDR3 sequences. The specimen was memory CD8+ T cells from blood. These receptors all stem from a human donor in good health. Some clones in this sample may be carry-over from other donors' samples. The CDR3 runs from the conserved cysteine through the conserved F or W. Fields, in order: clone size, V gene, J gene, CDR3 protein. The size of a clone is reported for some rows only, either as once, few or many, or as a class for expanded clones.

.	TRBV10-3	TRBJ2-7	CAISSGGAEYEQYF
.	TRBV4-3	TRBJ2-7	CASQQGSGEHYEQYF
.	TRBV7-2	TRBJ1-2	CASSLVEAYGYTF
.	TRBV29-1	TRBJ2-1	CSVEGREGSSYNEQFF
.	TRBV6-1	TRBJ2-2	CASSPEPVSGELFF
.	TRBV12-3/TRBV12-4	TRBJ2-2	CASSLGVLQGKLFF
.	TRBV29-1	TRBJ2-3	CSVIGRALSTDTQYF
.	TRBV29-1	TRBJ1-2	CSVPQGGGLYGYTF
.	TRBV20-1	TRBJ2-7	CSASGDSDYEQYF
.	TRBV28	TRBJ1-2	CASSTPGTGLGYTF
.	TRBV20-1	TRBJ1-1	CSAPDPLGEAFF
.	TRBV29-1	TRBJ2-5	CSVEEGTSGYQETQYF
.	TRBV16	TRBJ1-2	CASSQTTGGYGYTF
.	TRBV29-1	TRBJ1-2	CSVVSRAGRGYTF
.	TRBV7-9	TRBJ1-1	CASSPGVVTEAFF
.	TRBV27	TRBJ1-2	CASSLAGGDYGYTF
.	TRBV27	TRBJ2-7	CASSLRGRGSYEQYF
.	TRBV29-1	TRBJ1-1	CSVPKTGYEAFF
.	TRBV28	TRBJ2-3	CASSLWGQAGTDTQYF
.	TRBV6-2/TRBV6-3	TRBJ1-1	CASSDPTGAYTEAFF
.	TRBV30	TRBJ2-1	CAWKPGGGPYNEQFF
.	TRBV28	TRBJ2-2	CASSLYTTTGELFF
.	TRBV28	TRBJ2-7	CASRAGVDEQYF
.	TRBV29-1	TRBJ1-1	CSANGQGLYFEEAFF
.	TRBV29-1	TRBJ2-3	CSVEESDPSTDTQYF
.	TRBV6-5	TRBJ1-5	CASSTYSNQPQHF
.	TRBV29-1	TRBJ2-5	CSVEERPRQETQYF
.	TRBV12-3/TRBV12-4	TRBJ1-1	CASSLQYSQAFF
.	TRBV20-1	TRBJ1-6	CSARDLGDAYNSPLHF
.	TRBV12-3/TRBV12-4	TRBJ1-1	CASSLRGGAVDTEAFF
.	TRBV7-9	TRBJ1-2	CASSSKTEGVGGYTF
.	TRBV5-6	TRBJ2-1	CASSLATSGTYNEQFF
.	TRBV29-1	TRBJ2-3	CSVVEQGDTTDTQYF
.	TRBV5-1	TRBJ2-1	CASSPERSWAYNEQFF
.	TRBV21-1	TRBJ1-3	CAGALGNTIYF
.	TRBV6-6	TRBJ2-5	CASSYNRGQETQYF
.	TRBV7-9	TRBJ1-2	CASSLGQDYGYTF
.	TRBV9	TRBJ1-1	CASSVSWGIGTEAFF
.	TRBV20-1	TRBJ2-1	CSARDLNSGEPLPRSSYNEQFF
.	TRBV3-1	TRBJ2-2	CASSPWSGSNTGELFF
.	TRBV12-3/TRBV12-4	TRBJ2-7	CASSFPGHLYEQYF
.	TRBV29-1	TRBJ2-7	CSVLLAGSYEQYF
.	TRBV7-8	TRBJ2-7	CASSLYAGGTVEQYF
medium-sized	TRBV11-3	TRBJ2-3	CASSLQGRDRPATDTQYF
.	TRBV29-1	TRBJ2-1	CSVEGIAGGRNEQFF
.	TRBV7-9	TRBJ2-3	CASSLLDSSTDTQYF
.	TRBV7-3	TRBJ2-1	CVSSFPGQSYNEQFF
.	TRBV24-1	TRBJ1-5	CATSKKGISNQPQHF
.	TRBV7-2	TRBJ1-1	CASSLRTARMNTEAFF
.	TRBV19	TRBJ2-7	CASSIPGQGEYF
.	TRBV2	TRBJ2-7	CASSRGGLSYEQYF